The TCR beta chain described here comes from a study of blood T cell repertoires in COVID-19. The table came from immunoSEQ multiplex PCR; TCRdb's copy has only in-frame clones and leaves some out. Altogether under 140,000 clones are present, 70% to 90% being singletons, with the ten largest covering 4.5% to 5%. The material sequenced was peripheral blood. The TCR was taken from a human donor in a cohort sampled during active COVID-19.

The CDR3: CASSLDRGVNTEAFF. DNA for the CDR3: TGTGCCAGCAGCTTGGACAGGGGAGTGAACACTGAAGCTTTCTTT. J is TRBJ1-1 and V is TRBV5-4; TRBD1 agrees at 7 bases. The CDR3 has 15 residues. Trimming took 0 bases from V and 0 from J; bases not matched to a gene: 2. Germline CDR1 is SGHNT and CDR2 is YYREEE (reference sequence).